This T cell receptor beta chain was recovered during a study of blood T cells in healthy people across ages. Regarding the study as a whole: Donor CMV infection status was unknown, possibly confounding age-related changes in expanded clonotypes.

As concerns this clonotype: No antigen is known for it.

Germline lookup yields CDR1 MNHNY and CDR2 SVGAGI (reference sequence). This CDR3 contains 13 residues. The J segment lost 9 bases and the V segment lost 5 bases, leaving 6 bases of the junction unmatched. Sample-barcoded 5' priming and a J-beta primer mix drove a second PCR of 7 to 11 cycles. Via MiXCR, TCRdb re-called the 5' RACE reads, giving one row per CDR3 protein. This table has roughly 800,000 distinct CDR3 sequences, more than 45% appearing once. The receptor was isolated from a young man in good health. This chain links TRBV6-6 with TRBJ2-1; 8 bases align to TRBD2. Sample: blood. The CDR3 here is CASSSGSKGEQFF. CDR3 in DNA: TGTGCCAGCAGTAGCGGGAGTAAGGGTGAGCAGTTCTTC.